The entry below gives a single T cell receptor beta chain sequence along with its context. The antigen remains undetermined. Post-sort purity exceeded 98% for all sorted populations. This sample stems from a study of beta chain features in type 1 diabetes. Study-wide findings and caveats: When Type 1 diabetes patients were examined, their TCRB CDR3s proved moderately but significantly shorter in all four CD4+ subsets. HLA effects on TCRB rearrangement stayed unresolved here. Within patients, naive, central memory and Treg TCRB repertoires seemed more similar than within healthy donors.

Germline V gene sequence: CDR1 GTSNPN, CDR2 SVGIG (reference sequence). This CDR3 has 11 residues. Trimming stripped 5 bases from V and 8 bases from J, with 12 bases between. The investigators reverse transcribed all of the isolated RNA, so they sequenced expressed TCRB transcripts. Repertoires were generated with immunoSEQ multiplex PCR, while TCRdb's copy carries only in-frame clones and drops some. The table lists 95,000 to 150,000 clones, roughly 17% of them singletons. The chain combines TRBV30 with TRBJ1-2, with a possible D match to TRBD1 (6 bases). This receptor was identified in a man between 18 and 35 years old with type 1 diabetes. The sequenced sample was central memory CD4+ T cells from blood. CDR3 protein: CAWSTGIGYTF. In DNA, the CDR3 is TGTGCCTGGTCCACAGGGATCGGCTACACCTTC.